This T cell receptor beta chain emerged from a study of blood T cells in healthy people across ages. Points from the study as a whole: CMV status of donors was not determined, possibly confounding expanded clonotype changes.

Per germline, CDR1 LGHDT and CDR2 YNNKEL (reference sequence). The CDR3 loop spans 12 amino acids. No fewer than 5.5 micrograms of total RNA were isolated from every sample. On this clonotype: Its antigen is undetermined.

It was with a sample-barcoded 5' primer and a J-beta primer mix that a second PCR of about 6 to 12 cycles was run. Each cDNA molecule, via a template-switch adaptor with 12 random nucleotides, was tagged. A single record per CDR3 protein comes from TCRdb applying MiXCR to the 5' RACE reads. The sample has around 780,000 distinct CDR3 sequences; roughly 25% are singletons. These data are also associated with another study on T cells of mothers and their children.

The chain recombines TRBV3-1 with TRBJ2-1; possibly TRBD1 or TRBD2 for D (5 bases each). The better agreement between TRBJ2-5 and the DNA end casts doubt on the J call. The receptor was isolated from a boy aged 5-17 years in good health. Sequenced input: blood. The CDR3 nucleotides are TGTGCCAGCAGCCAAGGGGGACGGTCCCAGTACTTC. As protein: CASSQGGRSQYF.